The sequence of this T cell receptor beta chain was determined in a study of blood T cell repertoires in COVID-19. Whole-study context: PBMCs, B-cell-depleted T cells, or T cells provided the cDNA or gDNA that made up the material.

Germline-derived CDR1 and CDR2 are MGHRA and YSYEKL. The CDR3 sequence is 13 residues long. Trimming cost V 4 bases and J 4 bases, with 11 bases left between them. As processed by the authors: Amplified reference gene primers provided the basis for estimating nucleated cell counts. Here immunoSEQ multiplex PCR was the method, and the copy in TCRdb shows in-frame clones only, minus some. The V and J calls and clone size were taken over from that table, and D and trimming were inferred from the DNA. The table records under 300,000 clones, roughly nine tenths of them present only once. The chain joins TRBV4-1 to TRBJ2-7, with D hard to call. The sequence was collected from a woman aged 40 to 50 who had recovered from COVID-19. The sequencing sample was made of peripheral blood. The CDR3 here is CASSPVRGYEQYF. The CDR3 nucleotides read TGCGCCAGCAGCCCTGTCCGCGGTTACGAGCAGTACTTC.